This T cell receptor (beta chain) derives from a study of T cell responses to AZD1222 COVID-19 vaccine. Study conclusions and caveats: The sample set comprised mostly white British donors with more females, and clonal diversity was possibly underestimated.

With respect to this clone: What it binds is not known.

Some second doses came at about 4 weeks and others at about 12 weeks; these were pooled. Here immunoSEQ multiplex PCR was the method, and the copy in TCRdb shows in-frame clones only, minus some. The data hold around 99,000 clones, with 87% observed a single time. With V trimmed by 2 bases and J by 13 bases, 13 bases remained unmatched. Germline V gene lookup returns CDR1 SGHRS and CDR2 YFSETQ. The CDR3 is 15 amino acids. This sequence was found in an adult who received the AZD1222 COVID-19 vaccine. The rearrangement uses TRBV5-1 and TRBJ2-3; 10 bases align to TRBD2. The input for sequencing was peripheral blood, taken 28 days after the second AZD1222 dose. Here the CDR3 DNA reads TGCGCCAGCAGCTTAGGTAGCGGGGGGCCCTCGAGGAAGTATTTT. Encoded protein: CASSLGSGGPSRKYF.